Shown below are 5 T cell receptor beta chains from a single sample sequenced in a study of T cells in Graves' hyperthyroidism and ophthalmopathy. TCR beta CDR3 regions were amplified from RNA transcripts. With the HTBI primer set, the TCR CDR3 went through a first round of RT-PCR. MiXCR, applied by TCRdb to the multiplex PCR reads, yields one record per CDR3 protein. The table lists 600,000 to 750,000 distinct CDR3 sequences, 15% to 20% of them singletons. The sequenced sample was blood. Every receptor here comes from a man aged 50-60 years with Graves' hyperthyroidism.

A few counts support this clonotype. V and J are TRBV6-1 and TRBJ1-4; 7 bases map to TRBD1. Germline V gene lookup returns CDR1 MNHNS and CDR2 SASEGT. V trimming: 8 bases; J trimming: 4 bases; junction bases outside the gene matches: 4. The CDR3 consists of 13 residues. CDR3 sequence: CASRTGVNEKLFF. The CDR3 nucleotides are TGTGCCAGCCGGACAGGAGTTAATGAAAAACTGTTTTTT.

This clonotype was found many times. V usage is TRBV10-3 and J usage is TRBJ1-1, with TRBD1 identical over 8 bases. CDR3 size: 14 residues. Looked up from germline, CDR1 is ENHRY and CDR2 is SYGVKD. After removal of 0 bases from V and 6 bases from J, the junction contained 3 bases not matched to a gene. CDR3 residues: CAISESQGASEAFF. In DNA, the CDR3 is TGTGCCATCAGTGAGTCCCAGGGGGCGTCTGAAGCTTTCTTT.

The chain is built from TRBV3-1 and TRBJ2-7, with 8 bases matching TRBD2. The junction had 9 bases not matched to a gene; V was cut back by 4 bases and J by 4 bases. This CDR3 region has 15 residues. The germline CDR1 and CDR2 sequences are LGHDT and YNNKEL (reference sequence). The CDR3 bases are TGTGCCAGCAGCCTGAGCGGGGGACCCTTGTACGAGCAGTACTTC. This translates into CASSLSGGPLYEQYF.

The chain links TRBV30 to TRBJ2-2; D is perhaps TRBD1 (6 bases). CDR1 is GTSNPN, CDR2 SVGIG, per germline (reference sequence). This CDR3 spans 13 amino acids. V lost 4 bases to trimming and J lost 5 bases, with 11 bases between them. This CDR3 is CAWNWGRTGELFF. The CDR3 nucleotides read TGTGCCTGGAACTGGGGGCGAACCGGGGAGCTGTTTTTT.

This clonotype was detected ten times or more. The DNA for the CDR3 is TGCAGTGCCAGACACAGTCTGGGGACAGATACGCAGTATTTT. Translating it yields CSARHSLGTDTQYF. The V and J genes are TRBV20-1 and TRBJ2-3; no reliable D call. V was trimmed by 6 bases and J by 3 bases, leaving 16 bases between them. This CDR3 comprises 14 residues. Per germline, CDR1 DFQATT and CDR2 SNEGSKA (reference sequence).